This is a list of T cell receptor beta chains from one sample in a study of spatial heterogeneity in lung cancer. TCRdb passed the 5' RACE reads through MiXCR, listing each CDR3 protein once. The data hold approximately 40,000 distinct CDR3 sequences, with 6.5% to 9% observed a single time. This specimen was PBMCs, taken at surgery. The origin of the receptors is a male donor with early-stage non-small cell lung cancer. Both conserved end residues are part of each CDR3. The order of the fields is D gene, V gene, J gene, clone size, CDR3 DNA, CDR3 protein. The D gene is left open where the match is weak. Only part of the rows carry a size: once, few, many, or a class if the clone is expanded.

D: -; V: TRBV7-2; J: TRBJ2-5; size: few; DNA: TGTGCCAGCAGCTTATCAGGACTGTCAGAGACCCAGTACTTC; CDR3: CASSLSGLSETQYF
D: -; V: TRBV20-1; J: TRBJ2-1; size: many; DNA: TGCAGTGCTAGAGTCCCACTCTCCTACAATGAGCAGTTCTTC; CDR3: CSARVPLSYNEQFF
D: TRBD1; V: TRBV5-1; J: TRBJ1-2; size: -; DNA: TGCGCCAGCAGCTTGGACGCCTCAGGGGGCTATGGCTACACCTTC; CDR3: CASSLDASGGYGYTF
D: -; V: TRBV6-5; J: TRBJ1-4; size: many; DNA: TGTGCCAGCAGTTACTCGAACGGGGGTGAAAAACTGTTTTTT; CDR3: CASSYSNGGEKLFF
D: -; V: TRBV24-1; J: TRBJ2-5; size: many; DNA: TGTGCCACCAGTGACCTGACAGGATCCCAGTACTTC; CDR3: CATSDLTGSQYF
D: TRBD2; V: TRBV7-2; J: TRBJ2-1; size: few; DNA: TGTGCCAGCAGCTTAGCCGGGACTAGCAGTGAGCAGTTCTTC; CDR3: CASSLAGTSSEQFF
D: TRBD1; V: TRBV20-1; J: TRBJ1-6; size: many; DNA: TGCAGTGGTGGGGACAGGGGCGCCCGGTCACCCCTCCACTTT; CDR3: CSGGDRGARSPLHF
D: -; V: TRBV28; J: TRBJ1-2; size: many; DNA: TGTGCCAGCAGCTTACAAAACTATGGCTACACCTTC; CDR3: CASSLQNYGYTF
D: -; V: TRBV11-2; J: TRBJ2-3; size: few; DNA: TGTGCCAGCGGGAACAGTGCAGATACGCAGTATTTT; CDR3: CASGNSADTQYF
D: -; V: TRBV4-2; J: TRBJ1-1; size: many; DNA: TGTGCCAGCAGCCAAGACACCTTGAACACTGAAGCTTTCTTT; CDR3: CASSQDTLNTEAFF
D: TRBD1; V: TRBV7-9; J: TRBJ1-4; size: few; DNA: TGTGCCAGCAGCACCGTCCCGGGACAGGGGGAAGACCCTAGTGAAAAACTGTTTTTT; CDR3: CASSTVPGQGEDPSEKLFF
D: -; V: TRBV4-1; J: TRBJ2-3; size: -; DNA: TGCGCCAGCAGCCAAGGACGGATACTAGGGGTTGGTAGAACAGATACGCAGTATTTT; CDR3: CASSQGRILGVGRTDTQYF
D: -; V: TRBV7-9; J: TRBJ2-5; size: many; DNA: TGTGCCAGCAGCTTAGGGACAGTCCAAGAGACCCAGTACTTC; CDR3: CASSLGTVQETQYF
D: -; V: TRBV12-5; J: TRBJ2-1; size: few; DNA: TGTGCTAGTGGCCCCCGCCCTATCCGGGATGAGCAGTTCTTC; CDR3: CASGPRPIRDEQFF
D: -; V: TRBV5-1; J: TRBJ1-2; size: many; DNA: TGCGCCAGCAAGAGATCCACGGGAGCCTATGGCTACACCTTC; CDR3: CASKRSTGAYGYTF
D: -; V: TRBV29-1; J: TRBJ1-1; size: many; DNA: TGCAGCGTTTATGGGGACCCCCGGAGGACTGAAGCTTTCTTT; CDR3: CSVYGDPRRTEAFF
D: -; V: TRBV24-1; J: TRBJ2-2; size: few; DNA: TGTGCCACCAGTGATTCCCAACCGGGACAATCCCCAGGCGGGGAGCTGTTTTTT; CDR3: CATSDSQPGQSPGGELFF
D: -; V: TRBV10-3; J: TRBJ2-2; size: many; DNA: TGTGCCATCAGGGGACTCCCTGACACCGGGGAGCTGTTTTTT; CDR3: CAIRGLPDTGELFF
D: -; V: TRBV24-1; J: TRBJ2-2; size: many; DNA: TGTGCCACCTCAAAACAAGGTGTCACCGGGGAGCTGTTTTTT; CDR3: CATSKQGVTGELFF
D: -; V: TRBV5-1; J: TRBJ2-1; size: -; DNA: TGCGCCAGCAGCCTCACGGATCCGTCCTACAATGAGCAGTTCTTC; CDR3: CASSLTDPSYNEQFF
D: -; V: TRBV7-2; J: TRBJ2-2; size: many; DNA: TGTGCCAGCAGCTTAGTCCTTGGGGGCGGGGAGCTGTTTTTT; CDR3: CASSLVLGGGELFF
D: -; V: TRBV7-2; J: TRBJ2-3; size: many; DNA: TGTGCCAGCAGTCCTCAGGGGATGTCCACAGATACGCAGTATTTT; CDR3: CASSPQGMSTDTQYF
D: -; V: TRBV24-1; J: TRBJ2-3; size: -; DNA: TGTGCCACCAGTGATGACGGGAGAGAGGGAGATACGCAGTATTTT; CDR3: CATSDDGREGDTQYF
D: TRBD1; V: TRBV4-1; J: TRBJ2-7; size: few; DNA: TGCGCCAGCAGCCAAGATCGGACAGGCTCCTACGAGCAGTACTTC; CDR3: CASSQDRTGSYEQYF
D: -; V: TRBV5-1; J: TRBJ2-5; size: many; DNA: TGCGCCAGCAGCTTGAGGGGGATCCAAGAGACCCAGTACTTC; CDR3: CASSLRGIQETQYF
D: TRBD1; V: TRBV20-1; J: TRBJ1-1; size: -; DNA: TGCAGTGCTAGAGGGGTTTCCCGGGGACAGGGATCAAACACTGAAGCTTTCTTT; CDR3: CSARGVSRGQGSNTEAFF
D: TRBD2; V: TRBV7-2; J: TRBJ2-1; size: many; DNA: TGTGCCAGCAGCATCGGACTAGCGGGGGACGTGGAGCAGTTCTTC; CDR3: CASSIGLAGDVEQFF
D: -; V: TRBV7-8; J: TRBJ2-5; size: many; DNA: TGTGCCAGCAGCTTAGGGGACGGGGACGCTGAGACCCAGTACTTC; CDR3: CASSLGDGDAETQYF
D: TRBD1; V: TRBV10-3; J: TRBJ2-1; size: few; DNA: TGTGCCAACCAACCGGACAGGGGTGGCTACAATGAGCAGTTCTTC; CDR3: CANQPDRGGYNEQFF
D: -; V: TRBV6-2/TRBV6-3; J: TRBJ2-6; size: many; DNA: TGTGCCAGCACCCCGGGCCCGACTGGGGCCAACGTCCTGACTTTC; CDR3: CASTPGPTGANVLTF
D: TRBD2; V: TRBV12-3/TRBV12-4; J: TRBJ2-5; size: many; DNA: TGTGCCAGCAGTTTGGCCCTAGCGGGAGCTCGGAAGACCCAGTACTTC; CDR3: CASSLALAGARKTQYF
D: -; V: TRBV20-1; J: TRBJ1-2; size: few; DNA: TGCAGTGCTAGAGATTCTTACCCGGGAGCGACCTACACCTTC; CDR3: CSARDSYPGATYTF
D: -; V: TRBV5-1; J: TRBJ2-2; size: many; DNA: TGCGCCAGCAGCTTGCAAGATGACGGGGAGCTGTTTTTT; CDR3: CASSLQDDGELFF
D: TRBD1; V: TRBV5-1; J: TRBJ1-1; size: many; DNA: TGCGCCAGCAGCTTCCCGGACAGGGACTATAATGAAGCTTTCTTT; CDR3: CASSFPDRDYNEAFF
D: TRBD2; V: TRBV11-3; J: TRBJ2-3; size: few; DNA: TGTGCCAGCAGCCCTGGACTAGCGGGAGTTTACACCACAGATACGCAGTATTTT; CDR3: CASSPGLAGVYTTDTQYF
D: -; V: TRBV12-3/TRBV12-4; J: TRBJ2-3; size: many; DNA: TGTGCCAGCAAAAGGAACCTACTCACAGATACGCAGTATTTT; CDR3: CASKRNLLTDTQYF
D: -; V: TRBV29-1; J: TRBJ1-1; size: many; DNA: TGCAGCGTTGAGGTCCAGCTGGACACTGAAGCTTTCTTT; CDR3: CSVEVQLDTEAFF
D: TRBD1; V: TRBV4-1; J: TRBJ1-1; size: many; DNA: TGCGCCAGCAGCCAGGGACAGGTGAACACTGAAGCTTTCTTT; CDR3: CASSQGQVNTEAFF
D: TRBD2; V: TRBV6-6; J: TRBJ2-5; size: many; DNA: TGTGCCAGTGCGGGACTAGCGGGAGCTGAGACCCAGTACTTC; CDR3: CASAGLAGAETQYF
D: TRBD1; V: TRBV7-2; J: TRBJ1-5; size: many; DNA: TGTGCCAGCAGGACAGGGTTAAATCAGCCCCAGCATTTT; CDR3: CASRTGLNQPQHF
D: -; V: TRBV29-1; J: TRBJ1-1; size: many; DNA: TGCAGCGTTTCGGGGCAGGGACTAATGAACACTGAAGCTTTCTTT; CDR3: CSVSGQGLMNTEAFF
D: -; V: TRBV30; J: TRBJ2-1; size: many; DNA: TGTGCCTGGACCCCCTTTGGGCCGAGGGAGCAGTTCTTC; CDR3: CAWTPFGPREQFF
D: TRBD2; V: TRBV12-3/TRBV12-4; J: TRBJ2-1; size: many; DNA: TGTGCCAGCAGTCCCCAAAGCGGGAGGCCATACAATGAGCAGTTCTTC; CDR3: CASSPQSGRPYNEQFF